The 28 T cell receptor beta chains below all came from one sample that was sequenced in a study of early T cells in non-severe SARS-CoV-2 infection (dated by TCRdb to the early 2020s). Libraries were built with 5' RACE. Sequencing instrument: NextSeq 500. TCRdb ran its own pipeline on the public reads, namely fastp trimming at Q25 and MiXCR clone calling, and kept in-frame beta chains. Here each entry gathers all rows of one CDR3 protein and keeps the most common genes and DNA. This sample gives over 60,000 distinct CDR3 sequences in total; about an eighth of them show up just once. The ten largest clones add up to about 2.5% of the sample. The sample here was whole blood, taken at baseline. These receptors came from an adult who was a healthcare worker with PCR-confirmed SARS-CoV-2 infection or an uninfected control (not recorded which).

This clonotype was seen only a few times. This sequence joins TRBV4-1 and TRBJ2-7; 8 bases map to TRBD2. J was trimmed by 3 bases and V by 3 bases; bases with no gene match: 1. Germline values: CDR1 MGHRA, CDR2 YSYEKL. The CDR3 totals 13 residues. The chain's CDR3 is CASSQGLGYEQYF. CDR3 DNA sequence: TGCGCCAGCAGCCAGGGACTAGGCTACGAGCAGTACTTC.

The V gene is TRBV20-1, the J gene TRBJ2-1; D ambiguous. Germline CDR1 is DFQATT and CDR2 is SNEGSKA (reference sequence). The CDR3 extends over 11 amino acids. The ends were cut back, 7 bases at V and 10 bases at J, with 14 bases in the middle. The CDR3 loop is CSVKALREQFF. The CDR3 DNA reads TGCAGTGTTAAAGCCCTCAGGGAGCAGTTCTTC.

At least ten counts were recorded for this clonotype. This chain links TRBV18 with TRBJ2-3; D gene unclear. V lost 3 bases, J lost 0 bases, and 10 bases lay in between. Per the germline V gene, CDR1 is KGHSH and CDR2 is LQKENI. This CDR3 region has 15 residues. The CDR3 region has the DNA TGTGCCAGCTCACCGGAGAGATCTAGCACAGATACGCAGTATTTT. Translation: CASSPERSSTDTQYF.

The CDR3 loop is CASRYQGNNRNEQFF. The CDR3 DNA reads as TGTGCCAGCCGATATCAGGGAAATAATCGCAATGAGCAGTTCTTC. The rearrangement links TRBV6-2 or TRBV6-3 to TRBJ2-1, with a possible D match to TRBD1 (5 bases). Germline V gives CDR1 MNHEY, CDR2 SVGEGT. This CDR3 is built from 15 residues. The ends were cut back, 8 bases at V and 6 bases at J, with 20 bases in the middle.

This clonotype was observed many times. The CDR3 nucleotides are TGTGCCAGCAGCTTAGTAGACAGGGACACTGAAGCTTTCTTT. The encoded protein is CASSLVDRDTEAFF. The chain is built from TRBV7-6 and TRBJ1-1; 7 nucleotides align to TRBD1. The CDR3 is made up of 14 amino acids. Per the germline V gene, CDR1 is SGHVS and CDR2 is FNYEAQ. V gave up 1 base and J gave up 3 bases; unmatched junction bases: 2. The complete variable domain, with remaining parts taken from reference TRBV7-6 and TRBJ1-1, reads GAGVSQSPRYKVTKRGQDVALRCDPISGHVSLYWYRQALGQGPEFLTYFNYEAQQDKSGLPNDRFSAERPEGSISTLTIQRTEQRDSAMYRCASSLVDRDTEAFFGQGTRLTVV.

This clonotype came up a few times. Here the CDR3 DNA reads TGTGCCAGCAGTTACTCGTCTTCCTGGGGCTCTGGAAACACCATATATTTT. It encodes CASSYSSSWGSGNTIYF. This rearrangement joins TRBV6-7 to TRBJ1-3; D is unresolved. TRBV6-7 is given ORF status, its function remaining uncertain. The V gene lost 0 bases and the J gene lost 0 bases, with 12 bases spanning the gap. This CDR3 comprises 17 residues.

The rearrangement uses TRBV6-2 or TRBV6-3 and TRBJ2-1, with D unresolved. The CDR3 totals 13 residues. Germline values: CDR1 MNHEY, CDR2 SVGEGT. V was trimmed by 5 bases and J by 5 bases, leaving 10 bases between them. The CDR3 DNA reads as TGTGCCAGCAGTATGATAGCCGACAATGAGCAGTTCTTC. Translated: CASSMIADNEQFF.

This clonotype has a handful of counts. The CDR3 spells CASSPLQTQYF. DNA for the CDR3: TGTGCCAGCAGCCCCCTCCAGACCCAGTACTTC. The J gene is TRBJ2-5, the V gene TRBV11-2; D unresolved. Germline CDR1 SGHAT, CDR2 FQNNGV. Trimming cost V 5 bases and J 6 bases, with 7 bases left between them. The CDR3 consists of 11 residues.

This clonotype came up many times. The chain carries TRBV19 and TRBJ2-1; D could derive from TRBD1 or TRBD2 (5 bases each). Trimming removed 4 bases from V and 5 bases from J, with 18 bases in between. This CDR3 has 16 residues. Germline CDR1 is LNHDA and CDR2 is SQIVND (reference sequence). The CDR3 nucleotides read TGTGCCAGTAGTAAGATTGTTGGAACGGGGCACAATGAGCAGTTCTTC. Translation: CASSKIVGTGHNEQFF.

This clonotype occurred a few times. CDR3 residues: CASSSAGRVAGHQETQYF. The CDR3 DNA reads TGTGCCAGCAGTTCGGCGGGGAGAGTAGCGGGACACCAAGAGACCCAGTACTTC. V usage is TRBV6-2 or TRBV6-3 and J usage is TRBJ2-5, with 8 nucleotides matching TRBD2. The CDR3 is 18 amino acids. Germline-derived CDR1 and CDR2 are MNHEY and SVGEGT. V shed 4 bases and J 0 bases; nucleotides not matched to a gene: 13.

The table lists this clonotype with a few counts. The chain is built from TRBV6-1 and TRBJ2-5; D may be TRBD1 or TRBD2 (5 bases each). Per germline, CDR1 MNHNS and CDR2 SASEGT. This CDR3 is 14 amino acids long. V was clipped by 4 bases and J by 3 bases, with 12 bases between them. CDR3: CASSAGTAKETQYF. The DNA for the CDR3 is TGTGCCAGCAGTGCTGGGACCGCGAAAGAGACCCAGTACTTC.

The table lists this clonotype with a few counts. The chain links TRBV6-2 or TRBV6-3 to TRBJ2-1; TRBD2 matches at 8 bases. J was trimmed by 4 bases and V by 6 bases; bases with no gene match: 11. From germline, CDR1 is MNHEY and CDR2 SVGEGT. The CDR3 length is 16 residues. The CDR3 reads CASRTGSGGPYNEQFF. The CDR3 nucleotides are TGTGCCAGCAGAACGGGAAGCGGGGGACCGTACAATGAGCAGTTCTTC.

Many counts were recorded for this clonotype. The rearrangement uses TRBV11-1 and TRBJ2-3; 10 bases are shared with TRBD2. V lost 4 bases to trimming and J lost 5 bases; unmatched junction nucleotides: 6. There are 15 residues in the CDR3. Germline values: CDR1 SGHAT, CDR2 FQDESV (reference sequence). The CDR3: CASSWSGGAGDTQYF. The CDR3 nucleotides are TGTGCCAGCAGCTGGAGCGGGGGGGCCGGAGATACGCAGTATTTT.

The chain carries TRBV7-9 and TRBJ2-1, with 9 bases fitting TRBD1. Germline trimming cut 1 base from V and 5 bases from J; bases unmatched to any gene: 9. Germline V gives CDR1 SEHNR, CDR2 FQNEAQ (reference sequence). This CDR3 comprises 17 residues. The CDR3 loop reads CASSLVYGTGRDNEQFF. In nucleotides, the CDR3 is TGTGCCAGCAGCTTAGTCTACGGGACAGGGAGAGACAATGAGCAGTTCTTC.

This clonotype was recorded a few times. The rearrangement links TRBV28 to TRBJ2-7; D gene ambiguous. This CDR3 is 12 amino acids long. Looked up from germline, CDR1 is MDHEN and CDR2 is SYDVKM. V lost 5 bases and J lost 3, with 8 bases in between. The CDR3 sequence is CASSGDVYEQYF. The CDR3 DNA follows: TGTGCCAGCAGTGGAGACGTCTACGAGCAGTACTTC.

This clonotype has only a few counts. The chain links TRBV7-3 to TRBJ2-1; D is uncertain. V was shortened by 4 bases and J by 13 bases, with 17 bases between the two germline ends. CDR1 and CDR2 from the germline V gene are SGHTA and FQGTGA. The CDR3 runs 13 residues. In nucleotides, the CDR3 is TGTGCCAGCAGCTCAGACTCGGGTTTGGGACAGTTCTTC. It translates to CASSSDSGLGQFF.

The V gene is TRBV15, the J gene TRBJ1-1; D is unclear. Between the trimmed V and J ends, which lost 1 base and 11 bases, there was a span of 14 bases. The V gene's germline CDR1 is LNHNV and CDR2 YYDKDF (reference sequence). This CDR3 region has 13 residues. DNA for the CDR3: TGTGCCACCAGCAGAGGAGGCGGTAGTTACGCTTTCTTT. Encoded protein: CATSRGGGSYAFF.

Only a few counts were recorded for this clonotype. The V gene is TRBV27, the J gene TRBJ2-3; D gene ambiguous. The CDR3 loop spans 15 amino acids. Germline CDR1 MNHEY, CDR2 SMNVEV (reference sequence). V was clipped by 2 bases and J by 5 bases, with 14 bases between them. As DNA, the CDR3 is TGTGCCAGCAGTTTAGGGGTCTTCGTTGGAGATACGCAGTATTTT. It codes for CASSLGVFVGDTQYF.

The sample holds a few counts of this clonotype. This chain links TRBV9 with TRBJ1-1; D is possibly TRBD1 (5 bases). Between the trimmed V and J ends, which lost 3 bases and 7 bases, there was a span of 16 bases. The CDR3 is 14 amino acids. The germline CDR1 and CDR2 sequences are SGDLS and YYNGEE. The CDR3 DNA reads as TGTGCCAGCAGCGCCCACCGGGACGCTAATGAAGCTTTCTTT. Protein: CASSAHRDANEAFF.

The sample holds a few counts of this clonotype. The DNA of the CDR3 is TGTGCCAGCAGCCCCGAGGGACAGGGAAGAAGCAATCAGCCCCAGCATTTT. It yields the protein CASSPEGQGRSNQPQHF. The chain links TRBV6-5 to TRBJ1-5, with 9 bases fitting TRBD1. Germline CDR1 reads MNHEY; CDR2 reads SVGAGI. V gave up 6 bases and J gave up 1 base; unmatched junction bases: 10. CDR3 length: 17 residues.

This clonotype was seen more than once but under ten times. This chain links TRBV3-1 with TRBJ2-7, with TRBD1 matching over 7 bases. J gave up 4 bases and V 4 bases, and 10 bases lay outside the gene matches. This CDR3 comprises 15 residues. Germline CDR1 LGHDT, CDR2 YNNKEL (reference sequence). This chain's CDR3 is CASSPRTGWGYEQYF. In nucleotides, the CDR3 is TGTGCCAGCAGCCCCAGGACAGGATGGGGATACGAGCAGTACTTC.

This clonotype appeared a few times. This sequence joins TRBV5-1 and TRBJ2-3; D remains unclear. The V gene lost 3 bases and the J gene lost 4 bases, with 6 bases spanning the gap. This CDR3 is built from 12 residues. The germline gives CDR1 SGHRS, CDR2 YFSETQ. The CDR3: CASSYAPDTQYF. The CDR3 bases are TGCGCCAGCAGCTACGCACCAGATACGCAGTATTTT.

This clonotype was seen more than once but under ten times. CDR3 DNA sequence: TGTGCCAGCAGCCCATTAGCGGGGGCTTACGGGGAGCTGTTTTTT. Translating gives CASSPLAGAYGELFF. This chain joins TRBV7-3 and TRBJ2-2; 9 nucleotides line up with TRBD2. After removal of 5 bases from V and 7 bases from J, the junction contained 8 bases not matched to a gene. CDR1 is SGHTA, CDR2 FQGTGA, per germline. The CDR3 loop spans 15 amino acids.

This clonotype has a handful of counts. The chain employs TRBV28 and TRBJ2-5; 7 nucleotides match TRBD1. Germline values: CDR1 MDHEN, CDR2 SYDVKM. Germline trimming cut 4 bases from V and 2 bases from J; bases unmatched to any gene: 4. CDR3 length: 14 residues. This CDR3 reads CASSWRRGQETQYF. CDR3 sequence (DNA): TGTGCCAGCAGTTGGCGCAGGGGGCAAGAGACCCAGTACTTC.

In this sample, this clonotype turned up many times. CDR3 sequence (DNA): TGCAGCGTCCGGCGCACAGATACGCAGTATTTT. It yields the protein CSVRRTDTQYF. J is TRBJ2-3 and V is TRBV29-1; D remains unclear. Germline V CDR1 and CDR2: SQVTM, ANQGSEA. Trimming removed 6 bases at V and 1 base at J, with 5 bases between. The CDR3 covers 11 residues.

This clonotype showed up just a few times. This sequence joins TRBV20-1 and TRBJ2-6; D uncertain. CDR1 and CDR2 (germline): DFQATT, SNEGSKA (reference sequence). V dropped 5 bases and J dropped 0 bases, with 5 bases sitting between them. The CDR3 extends over 13 amino acids. The chain's CDR3 is CSADVSGANVLTF. The CDR3 coding sequence is TGCAGTGCTGATGTCTCTGGGGCCAACGTCCTGACTTTC.

This chain joins TRBV28 and TRBJ2-5; possibly TRBD2 for D (7 bases). Trimming stripped 6 bases from V and 5 bases from J, with 19 bases between. CDR1 and CDR2 (germline): MDHEN, SYDVKM. The CDR3 sequence is 15 residues long. The CDR3 DNA follows: TGTGCCAGCAGGTCGGGGGGCCCTCGGGTTGAGACCCAGTACTTC. It codes for CASRSGGPRVETQYF. Full variable domain (rest looked up from reference TRBV28 and TRBJ2-5): DVKVTQSSRYLVKRTGEKVFLECVQDMDHENMFWYRQDPGLGLRLIYFSYDVKMKEKGDIPEGYSVSREKKERFSLILESASTNQTSMYLCASRSGGPRVETQYFGPGTRLLVL.

This clonotype was counted a few times. The rearrangement joins TRBV6-5 to TRBJ2-5, with D perhaps TRBD2 (6 bases). This CDR3 region has 13 residues. V was trimmed by 8 bases and J by 3 bases, leaving 13 bases between them. Germline V gives CDR1 MNHEY, CDR2 SVGAGI. The CDR3: CASSRGIEETQYF. CDR3 sequence (DNA): TGTGCCAGCTCCCGGGGGATTGAAGAGACCCAGTACTTC.